The source of this TCR beta chain is a study of cytomegalovirus exposure and HLA in healthy donors. Both 60 Vbeta primers and 13 Jbeta primers went into the PCR. Only in-frame clones appear in the TCRdb table, and some are missing; sequencing was by immunoSEQ multiplex PCR. Of around 160,000 clones in the sample, around 81% were seen once. CDR3 length: 13 residues. The V gene end was trimmed by 3 bases and the J gene end by 9 bases; junction bases not matched to a gene: 7. The V gene's germline CDR1 is KGHSH and CDR2 LQKENI. This clonotype was obtained from a woman between 35 and 50 years old in good health and CMV-seronegative. The specimen sequenced was PBMCs. The rearrangement links TRBV18 to TRBJ1-1; 7 bases line up with TRBD1. The CDR3 protein is CASSPLPGQQAFF. DNA for the CDR3: TGTGCCAGCTCACCGCTACCGGGACAGCAAGCTTTCTTT.